This T cell receptor (beta chain) was sequenced in a study of early T cells in non-severe SARS-CoV-2 infection. As for the study in general: The sequenced material was bulk RNA from unsorted whole blood, and its chains were unpaired.

Each CDR3 protein is one row after TCRdb ran MiXCR on the 5' RACE reads. There are approximately 67,000 distinct CDR3 sequences in the sample; roughly 10% occur only once, and 3.5% to 4% lies in the top ten. There are 16 residues in the CDR3. Germline V lookup: CDR1 SGHTA, CDR2 FQGNSA. On this clonotype: A much larger clone lies one base from this, so it may be a read error.

The source of this sequence is an adult who was a healthcare worker with PCR-confirmed SARS-CoV-2 infection or an uninfected control (not recorded which). The chain combines TRBV7-2 with TRBJ2-3; 9 positions match TRBD2. The sequenced sample was whole blood. The CDR3 loop reads CASSLRALAGTDMQYF. CDR3 sequence (DNA): TGTGCCAGCAGCTTAAGGGCCCTAGCGGGAACAGATATGCAGTATTTT. The full variable domain, completed using reference TRBV7-2 and TRBJ2-3, is GAGVSQSPSNKVTEKGKDVELRCDPISGHTALYWYRQSLGQGLEFLIYFQGNSAPDKSGLPSDRFSAERTGGSVSTLTIQRTQQEDSAVYLCASSLRALAGTDMQYFGPGTRLTVL.